The 28 T cell receptor beta chains given below trace back to one sample, sequenced in a study of T cell responses to AZD1222 COVID-19 vaccine. Some clones are missing from TCRdb's copy, which holds only in-frame ones; the method was immunoSEQ multiplex PCR. This table has about 180,000 clones, around 88% appearing once. The sequencing used peripheral blood, collected on day 0 of AZD1222 vaccination. Every receptor here comes from an adult in good health.

J is TRBJ2-4 and V is TRBV9; no definite D call. Germline V CDR1 and CDR2: SGDLS, YYNGEE. The V end lost 7 bases, the J end lost 0 bases, and 11 bases lay between the germline ends. The CDR3 is 14 amino acids. The CDR3 protein is CASGSNLAKNIQYF. The CDR3, as DNA: TGTGCCAGCGGTAGTAACTTAGCCAAAAACATTCAGTACTTC.

This CDR3 is CASSVGRGGVEYF. In DNA, the CDR3 is TGTGCCAGCAGCGTAGGGAGGGGGGGAGTTGAGTATTTT. V and J are TRBV4-2 and TRBJ2-3; a possible D gene is TRBD2 (7 bases). Germline assignment: CDR1 LGHNA and CDR2 YNFKEQ. This CDR3 spans 13 amino acids. Trimming left V 5 bases short and J 13 bases short, with 19 bases between.

V usage is TRBV5-1 and J usage is TRBJ1-5, with D hard to call. This CDR3 contains 15 residues. Trimming pared 0 bases from V and 3 bases from J, leaving 10 bases between. CDR1 SGHRS and CDR2 YFSETQ come from the germline V gene. The CDR3 loop reads CASSLVGQINQPQHF. CDR3 bases: TGCGCCAGCAGCTTGGTCGGTCAGATCAATCAGCCCCAGCATTTT.

V is TRBV29-1 and J is TRBJ2-3, with 8 nucleotides matching TRBD1. Losses at the gene ends were 7 bases for V and 2 bases for J; bases not matched to a gene: 8. The CDR3 length is 14 residues. From germline, CDR1 is SQVTM and CDR2 ANQGSEA. The CDR3 bases are TGCAGCGCTTCGGACAGGGCAACCACAGATACGCAGTATTTT. It is translated as CSASDRATTDTQYF.

A remark on this clone: An end of the junction does not agree with germline; a read error may underlie this. This chain links TRBV7-7 with TRBJ1-1; 9 bases are a match to TRBD1. The CDR3 covers 16 residues. The germline CDR1 and CDR2 sequences are SSHAT and FNYEAQ (reference sequence). As DNA, the CDR3 is TGTGCTAGCAGCCCCTGGGACAGGGAGGATGGGGCTGAAGCTTTCTTT. Amino acid sequence: CASSPWDREDGAEAFF.

The rearrangement joins TRBV4-2 to TRBJ2-3; tentative D call: TRBD1 (5 bases). From germline, CDR1 is LGHNA and CDR2 YNFKEQ. The CDR3 covers 13 residues. V was trimmed by 4 bases and J by 6 bases, leaving 11 bases between them. Written as DNA, the CDR3 is TGTGCCAGCAGCCTGACAGATTTGGATACGCAGTATTTT. Amino acid sequence: CASSLTDLDTQYF.

The rearrangement joins TRBV7-6 to TRBJ1-1, with a tentative D call TRBD1 (6 bases). Germline V gene data show CDR1 as SGHVS and CDR2 as FNYEAQ. The CDR3 contains 12 residues. Trimming took off 3 bases at V and 8 bases at J, with 10 bases between the two ends. The CDR3 coding sequence is TGTGCCAGCAGCTTCGGAGGGGGGGAAGCTTTCTTT. Its translation: CASSFGGGEAFF.

The chain links TRBV5-1 to TRBJ2-7; D may match TRBD1 or TRBD2 (5 bases each). From germline, CDR1 is SGHRS and CDR2 YFSETQ. The CDR3 covers 13 residues. The germline V and J ends were trimmed by 4 bases and 3 bases, with 11 bases remaining between them. CDR3 DNA sequence: TGCGCCAGCAGCCTCGGGACGGACTACGAGCAGTACTTC. This sequence encodes CASSLGTDYEQYF.

This chain joins TRBV24-1 and TRBJ2-3; 8 bases line up with TRBD1. This CDR3 is built from 15 residues. The germline gives CDR1 KGHDR, CDR2 SFDVKD. V lost 3 bases and J lost 5; bases outside the gene matches: 6. CDR3 amino acids: CATSDRDRPEDTQYF. The CDR3 nucleotides are TGTGCCACCAGTGATAGGGACAGGCCAGAAGATACGCAGTATTTT.

The table lists this clone with a count of one. This sequence joins TRBV28 and TRBJ1-1; 7 bases line up with TRBD1. Germline CDR1 and CDR2: MDHEN and SYDVKM. Trimming removed 9 bases from V and 1 base from J; junction bases left unmatched: 17. This CDR3 region has 17 residues. The CDR3 is CASLPTGRVGSNTEAFF. In nucleotides, the CDR3 is TGTGCCAGTCTACCGACAGGGCGGGTTGGGTCGAACACTGAAGCTTTCTTT.

The V call is TRBV30, the J call TRBJ1-6; D gene ambiguous. The germline CDR1 and CDR2 sequences are GTSNPN and SVGIG (reference sequence). The CDR3 extends over 15 amino acids. Trimming stripped 2 bases from V and 1 base from J, with 9 bases between. CDR3 region: CAWSSSTSYNSPLHF. CDR3 DNA: TGTGCCTGGAGTTCTAGCACATCCTATAATTCACCCCTCCACTTT.

The rearrangement joins TRBV6-4 to TRBJ2-3; D is unclear. This CDR3 contains 16 residues. Germline V gene lookup returns CDR1 MRHNA and CDR2 SNTAGT. Trimming cost V 3 bases and J 0 bases, with 13 bases left between them. Written as DNA, the CDR3 is TGTGCCAGCAGTGAGGTCCCACGGGCAAGCACAGATACGCAGTATTTT. It is translated as CASSEVPRASTDTQYF.

V usage is TRBV30 and J usage is TRBJ1-4, with D perhaps TRBD1 (6 bases). Trimming cost V 1 base and J 6 bases, with 12 bases left between them. Germline loops: CDR1 GTSNPN, CDR2 SVGIG (reference sequence). The CDR3 sequence is 14 residues long. CDR3 DNA sequence: TGTGCCTGGAGTGCTGGGGCAGGGGATGAAAAACTGTTTTTT. Residues: CAWSAGAGDEKLFF.

This chain connects TRBV19 to TRBJ1-1; perhaps TRBD1 as D (5 bases). This CDR3 is built from 16 residues. V gave up 3 bases and J gave up 11 bases, with 25 bases separating them. Germline V gene data show CDR1 as LNHDA and CDR2 as SQIVND (reference sequence). DNA of the CDR3: TGTGCCAGTAGTATTGGGTCCCGGGAGCCTTACGAGGGGGCTTTCTTT. Translating it yields CASSIGSREPYEGAFF.

This chain links TRBV7-8 with TRBJ1-3; weak D call: TRBD1 (5 bases). Germline CDR1 SGHVS, CDR2 FQNEAQ. Trimming left V 6 bases short and J 2 bases short, with 14 bases between. The CDR3 runs to 15 residues. The CDR3 loop reads CASSLQVGPGNTIYF. The DNA for the CDR3 is TGTGCCAGCAGTTTACAGGTGGGCCCTGGAAACACCATATATTTT.

This clone was seen a single time. Other nucleotide sequences in the sample specify the same CDR3. V is TRBV28 and J is TRBJ2-2; D not certain. Germline V CDR1 and CDR2: MDHEN, SYDVKM. CDR3 length: 13 residues. Trimming removed 3 bases at V and 6 bases at J, with 8 bases between. The CDR3 sequence is CASSLSGPGELFF. The CDR3 region has the DNA TGTGCCAGCAGTTTGTCGGGTCCCGGGGAGCTGTTTTTT.

This clone was seen a few times. Within the sample, other DNA sequences also encode this same CDR3. This chain links TRBV7-9 with TRBJ2-2; TRBD2 matches 8 bases. Germline V CDR1 and CDR2: SEHNR, FQNEAQ (reference sequence). The CDR3 runs to 18 residues. V dropped 5 bases and J dropped 0; count of bases not matched to a gene: 11. The CDR3 protein is CASSAPVRGGANTGELFF. As DNA, the CDR3 is TGTGCCAGCAGCGCCCCGGTTCGGGGGGGCGCGAACACCGGGGAGCTGTTTTTT.

The J gene is TRBJ2-5, the V gene TRBV7-8; maybe TRBD2 (5 bases). The germline V and J ends were trimmed by 1 base and 4 bases, with 7 bases remaining between them. There are 13 residues in the CDR3. Germline values: CDR1 SGHVS, CDR2 FQNEAQ. The CDR3 coding sequence is TGTGCCAGCAGCTTAGGAGGGAGAGAGACCCAGTACTTC. Amino acid sequence: CASSLGGRETQYF.

This clone showed up just once. The chain joins TRBV19 to TRBJ1-4, with TRBD1 matching 7 bases. Trimming took 5 bases from V and 0 from J; bases not matched to a gene: 9. This CDR3 has 17 amino acids. The germline V gene has CDR1 LNHDA and CDR2 SQIVND (reference sequence). CDR3 DNA sequence: TGTGCCAGTAGTCTCCTGACAGGGCCCGCAACTAATGAAAAACTGTTTTTT. Encoded protein: CASSLLTGPATNEKLFF.

The chain carries TRBV19 and TRBJ2-1; D is ambiguous. Trimming shortened V by 3 bases and J by 0 bases, and 12 bases separated the two germline ends. Germline V CDR1 and CDR2: LNHDA, SQIVND (reference sequence). The CDR3 runs to 16 residues. For the CDR3, the DNA is TGTGCCAGTAGTATGAACGGTTTAATCTCCTACAATGAGCAGTTCTTC. Translated: CASSMNGLISYNEQFF. The whole variable domain, remainder taken from reference TRBV19 and TRBJ2-1, is DGGITQSPKYLFRKEGQNVTLSCEQNLNHDAMYWYRQDPGQGLRLIYYSQIVNDFQKGDIAEGYSVSREKKESFPLTVTSAQKNPTAFYLCASSMNGLISYNEQFFGPGTRLTVL.

This rearrangement joins TRBV5-4 to TRBJ2-5, with D hard to call. V lost 0 bases and J 4 bases, leaving 7 bases between the germline ends. Germline V gene lookup returns CDR1 SGHNT and CDR2 YYREEE (reference sequence). The length of the CDR3 is 13 residues. The CDR3 nucleotides read TGTGCCAGCAGCTTGGAGGGTCGAGAGACCCAGTACTTC. Translating it yields CASSLEGRETQYF.

The V call is TRBV9, the J call TRBJ2-5, with TRBD2 matching over 16 bases. CDR1 and CDR2 (germline): SGDLS, YYNGEE. This CDR3 contains 17 residues. Trimming removed 4 bases from V and 4 bases from J; junction bases left unmatched: 7. This CDR3 reads CASSLGTSGGARETQYF. DNA for the CDR3: TGTGCCAGCAGCCTCGGGACTAGCGGGGGGGCCAGAGAGACCCAGTACTTC.

The V gene is TRBV7-2, the J gene TRBJ2-5; no clear D. V was cut by 8 bases and J by 4 bases, with 11 bases left in between. Germline CDR1 and CDR2: SGHTA and FQGNSA. The CDR3 covers 12 residues. The CDR3 bases are TGTGCCAGCGGTAAGGGTCGAGAGACCCAGTACTTC. It codes for CASGKGRETQYF.

The rearrangement links TRBV27 to TRBJ1-6; D not certain. Germline CDR1 and CDR2: MNHEY and SMNVEV (reference sequence). This CDR3 comprises 14 residues. V dropped 2 bases and J dropped 8 bases, with 10 bases sitting between them. The CDR3 sequence: CASSLAYRDSPLHF. CDR3 bases: TGTGCCAGCAGTTTAGCTTATCGGGATTCACCCCTCCACTTT.

The V call is TRBV28, the J call TRBJ1-3; 7 positions match TRBD1. The CDR3 extends over 15 amino acids. CDR1 MDHEN and CDR2 SYDVKM come from the germline V gene. Unmatched junction bases numbered 8, after V lost 5 bases and J lost 4 bases. Here the CDR3 reads CASSLTTGTGNTIYF. CDR3 DNA sequence: TGTGCCAGCAGTCTAACGACAGGGACAGGAAACACCATATATTTT. The full variable domain, in which reference TRBV28 and TRBJ1-3 provide the parts outside the CDR3, is DVKVTQSSRYLVKRTGEKVFLECVQDMDHENMFWYRQDPGLGLRLIYFSYDVKMKEKGDIPEGYSVSREKKERFSLILESASTNQTSMYLCASSLTTGTGNTIYFGEGSWLTVV.

The chain combines TRBV7-3 with TRBJ2-1; 9 nucleotides agree with TRBD2. CDR3 length: 17 amino acids. V was clipped by 5 bases and J by 4 bases; unmatched bases: 12. Germline-derived CDR1 and CDR2 are SGHTA and FQGTGA. The CDR3 sequence: CASSPLLQAGGYNEQFF. In DNA form, the CDR3 reads TGTGCCAGCAGCCCCCTCCTCCAAGCGGGAGGTTACAATGAGCAGTTCTTC.

This clone has a single count. The chain has TRBV10-2 and TRBJ1-2; D might be TRBD1 (5 bases). The CDR3 is 14 residues long. Per the germline V gene, CDR1 is WSHSY and CDR2 is SAAADI. The ends were cut back, 7 bases at V and 1 base at J, with 13 bases in the middle. This chain's CDR3 is CASTGKGFNYGYTF. CDR3 DNA: TGCGCCAGCACGGGTAAGGGGTTTAACTATGGCTACACCTTC.

This clone was observed a single time. This rearrangement joins TRBV9 to TRBJ1-1, with unresolved D. Trimming cost V 4 bases and J 6 bases, with 19 bases left between them. CDR1 is SGDLS, CDR2 YYNGEE, per germline. The CDR3 covers 15 residues. CDR3 in amino acids: CASSPRLGFGAEAFF. The CDR3 DNA is TGTGCCAGCAGCCCCAGGCTGGGGTTTGGCGCTGAAGCTTTCTTT.